These 19 T cell receptor beta chains originate from one sample sequenced in a study of CD8 T cells in Susac syndrome (dated by TCRdb to the late 2010s). Libraries were prepared through the immunoSEQ multiplex PCR assay. RNA was extracted with the RNeasy kit and 0.5 to 1 ug was reverse transcribed using random hexamers. TCRdb's own reprocessing of the public reads used fastp at Q25 and MiXCR and kept productive beta chains. Every entry covers one CDR3 protein and lists the most common genes and DNA from its rows. For this sample there are 200,000 to 300,000 distinct CDR3 sequences; almost 97% appear just once. The top ten clonotypes cover approximately 0.094% of the sample. What was sequenced was CD4+ T cells from PBMCs. All receptors come from a human donor with Susac syndrome.

The chain uses TRBV29-1 and TRBJ2-5; D unresolved. V lost 4 bases, J lost 5 bases, and 14 bases lay in between. This CDR3 contains 13 residues. CDR1 SQVTM and CDR2 ANQGSEA come from the germline V gene. The CDR3, as DNA: TGCAGCGTTGGGGGTCTACTTATGGAGACCCAGTACTTC. This translates into CSVGGLLMETQYF.

This chain connects TRBV3-1 to TRBJ2-7; no clear D. This CDR3 has 15 residues. CDR1 and CDR2 from the germline V gene are LGHDT and YNNKEL (reference sequence). V was shortened by 1 base and J by 6 bases, with 16 bases between the two germline ends. CDR3 bases: TGTGCCAGCAGCCAAGGGCCTGCCAGATGGGGCGAGCAGTACTTC. Amino acid sequence: CASSQGPARWGEQYF.

Worth noting for this clonotype: Its ends do not fully match the called genes, so a read error is possible. The V gene is TRBV7-6, the J gene TRBJ2-1; D call uncertain. The CDR3 spans 13 residues. Germline lookup yields CDR1 SGHVS and CDR2 FNYEAQ. The CDR3 sequence: CASSLDLAGRLTF. The CDR3 DNA reads as TGTGCCAGCAGCTTAGATTTAGCCGGCCGACTCACTTTC.

This clonotype turned up a few times. The chain has TRBV20-1 and TRBJ2-5; D is unresolved. V was trimmed by 5 bases and J by 3 bases, leaving 7 bases between them. The CDR3 totals 11 residues. CDR1 and CDR2 (germline): DFQATT, SNEGSKA (reference sequence). The CDR3: CSASTEETQYF. CDR3 nucleotides: TGCAGTGCTTCTACCGAAGAGACCCAGTACTTC.

The V call is TRBV30, the J call TRBJ2-7; 10 bases align to TRBD1. The CDR3 covers 16 residues. The V segment lost 0 bases and the J segment 1 base; nucleotides outside the gene matches: 6. CDR1 and CDR2 from the germline V gene are GTSNPN and SVGIG (reference sequence). DNA of the CDR3: TGTGCCTGGAGTGTACAATGGGGACAGGGGTCCTACGAGCAGTACTTC. Translating it yields CAWSVQWGQGSYEQYF.

V and J are TRBV11-2 and TRBJ2-5; D uncertain. This CDR3 has 13 amino acids. Germline CDR1 SGHAT, CDR2 FQNNGV. Between the trimmed V and J ends, which lost 4 bases and 2 bases, there was a span of 8 bases. CDR3 sequence reads: CASSYRTQETQYF. The CDR3, as DNA: TGTGCCAGCAGCTACCGTACTCAAGAGACCCAGTACTTC.

V and J are TRBV29-1 and TRBJ1-1; 9 bases map to TRBD1. This CDR3 comprises 13 residues. The V gene end was trimmed by 8 bases and the J gene end by 1 base; junction bases not matched to a gene: 5. The germline V gene encodes CDR1 SQVTM and CDR2 ANQGSEA. CDR3 amino acids: CSSRDRANTEAFF. The CDR3 DNA follows: TGCAGCAGTCGGGACAGGGCGAACACTGAAGCTTTCTTT.

This chain joins TRBV14 and TRBJ1-2; D gene unclear. V lost 4 bases to trimming and J lost 7 bases, with 19 bases between them. The germline V gene encodes CDR1 SGHDN and CDR2 FVKESK. This CDR3 has 15 residues. For the CDR3, the DNA is TGTGCCAGCAGCCTAAGACGGAGACCTAGGTGTGGCTACACCTTC. This sequence encodes CASSLRRRPRCGYTF. The full variable domain, with the rest looked up from reference TRBV14 and TRBJ1-2, is EAGVTQFPSHSVIEKGQTVTLRCDPISGHDNLYWYRRVMGKEIKFLLHFVKESKQDESGMPNNRFLAERTGGTYSTLKVQPAELEDSGVYFCASSLRRRPRCGYTFGSGTRLTVV.

In the case of this clonotype: An end of the junction does not agree with germline; a read error may underlie this. This sequence joins TRBV16 and TRBJ1-5; D unclear. CDR1 KGHSY and CDR2 FQNENV come from the germline V gene. This CDR3 is 14 amino acids long. CDR3 in DNA: TGTGCCAGCAGTCAATGGCTGGTAGGTCAGCCCCAGCATTTT. Protein product: CASSQWLVGQPQHF. The full variable domain, with the rest looked up from reference TRBV16 and TRBJ1-5, is GEEVAQTPKHLVRGEGQKAKLYCAPIKGHSYVFWYQQVLKNEFKFLISFQNENVFDETGMPKERFSAKCLPNSPCSLEIQATKLEDSAVYFCASSQWLVGQPQHFGDGTRLSIL.

The chain carries TRBV3-1 and TRBJ2-1; 8 bases fit TRBD2. V dropped 3 bases and J dropped 0; count of bases not matched to a gene: 4. This CDR3 has 16 amino acids. Germline lookup yields CDR1 LGHDT and CDR2 YNNKEL (reference sequence). The CDR3 coding sequence is TGTGCCAGCAGCCAGCACGGGACTAGCTCCTACAATGAGCAGTTCTTC. Its translation is CASSQHGTSSYNEQFF.

The chain employs TRBV6-4 and TRBJ1-2; D call uncertain. CDR1 MRHNA and CDR2 SNTAGT come from the germline V gene. Deletions cut 2 bases from V and 6 bases from J, with 7 bases between. This CDR3 has 12 residues. The CDR3 DNA follows: TGTGCCAGCAGTGACGGGGAGCATGGCTACACCTTC. Translated, it gives CASSDGEHGYTF.

The sample holds one count of this clonotype. The chain is built from TRBV5-4 and TRBJ2-7; 8 positions agree with TRBD1. Per germline, CDR1 SGHNT and CDR2 YYREEE (reference sequence). V lost 4 bases and J lost 2; bases outside the gene matches: 8. The CDR3 totals 15 residues. The DNA for the CDR3 is TGTGCCAGCAGCCCCCAGGGGGCCGTACCCTACGAGCAGTACTTC. It is translated as CASSPQGAVPYEQYF.

The chain employs TRBV9 and TRBJ2-1, with D maybe TRBD2 (5 bases). This CDR3 is built from 15 residues. Germline V lookup: CDR1 SGDLS, CDR2 YYNGEE. The germline V and J ends were trimmed by 6 bases and 0 bases, with 13 bases remaining between them. DNA of the CDR3: TGTGCCAGCACCCGGACTCAGAGCTCCTACAATGAGCAGTTCTTC. This gives the protein CASTRTQSSYNEQFF. The whole variable domain, remainder taken from reference TRBV9 and TRBJ2-1, is DSGVTQTPKHLITATGQRVTLRCSPRSGDLSVYWYQQSLDQGLQFLIQYYNGEERAKGNILERFSAQQFPDLHSELNLSSLELGDSALYFCASTRTQSSYNEQFFGPGTRLTVL.

The CDR3 nucleotides read TGTGCCACCAGCATGGGACAACACTCCTACGAGCAGTACTTC. This sequence encodes CATSMGQHSYEQYF. J is TRBJ2-7 and V is TRBV15; TRBD1 might be the D (6 bases). The CDR3 sequence is 14 residues long. Trimming pared 4 bases from V and 0 bases from J, leaving 10 bases between. Germline V CDR1 and CDR2: LNHNV, YYDKDF (reference sequence).

The V and J genes are TRBV5-1 and TRBJ2-1; D is possibly TRBD2 (5 bases). Trimming took off 1 base at V and 4 bases at J, with 15 bases between the two ends. The CDR3 is 16 residues long. Per germline, CDR1 SGHRS and CDR2 YFSETQ. CDR3 residues: CASSLLDYSEYNEQFF. The CDR3 nucleotides read TGCGCCAGCAGCTTGTTAGACTACTCCGAATACAATGAGCAGTTCTTC.

J is TRBJ2-4 and V is TRBV20-1, with TRBD2 identical over 7 bases. Germline lookup yields CDR1 DFQATT and CDR2 SNEGSKA (reference sequence). V lost 0 bases and J lost 4; bases outside the gene matches: 9. The CDR3 is made up of 16 amino acids. CDR3 region: CSARDLTRESKNIQYF. In nucleotides, the CDR3 is TGCAGTGCTAGAGATCTAACGCGGGAGTCTAAAAACATTCAGTACTTC.

DNA for the CDR3: TGTGCCAGCAGCTTTACTGGCAGTACCAATCAGCCCCAGCATTTT. Protein: CASSFTGSTNQPQHF. The chain recombines TRBV5-6 with TRBJ1-5; D is unresolved. CDR3 length: 15 amino acids. V gave up 2 bases and J gave up 3 bases, with 12 bases separating them. Per germline, CDR1 SGHDT and CDR2 YYEEEE.

J is TRBJ2-2 and V is TRBV20-1; a weak D match, TRBD1 (5 bases). CDR1 and CDR2 from the germline V gene are DFQATT and SNEGSKA (reference sequence). Trimming took 0 bases from V and 6 from J, leaving 8 bases between them. CDR3 length equals 13 residues. CDR3 sequence: CSAREWGSGELFF. The CDR3 region has the DNA TGCAGTGCTAGAGAGTGGGGCTCCGGGGAGCTGTTTTTT.

The rearrangement uses TRBV20-1 and TRBJ2-7; perhaps D is TRBD1 or TRBD2 (5 bases each). Germline loops: CDR1 DFQATT, CDR2 SNEGSKA (reference sequence). Trimming shortened V by 0 bases and J by 3 bases, and 9 bases separated the two germline ends. The CDR3 spans 13 residues. CDR3 DNA: TGCAGTGCTAGAGATCAGGGAGTCTACGAGCAGTACTTC. Amino acids: CSARDQGVYEQYF.